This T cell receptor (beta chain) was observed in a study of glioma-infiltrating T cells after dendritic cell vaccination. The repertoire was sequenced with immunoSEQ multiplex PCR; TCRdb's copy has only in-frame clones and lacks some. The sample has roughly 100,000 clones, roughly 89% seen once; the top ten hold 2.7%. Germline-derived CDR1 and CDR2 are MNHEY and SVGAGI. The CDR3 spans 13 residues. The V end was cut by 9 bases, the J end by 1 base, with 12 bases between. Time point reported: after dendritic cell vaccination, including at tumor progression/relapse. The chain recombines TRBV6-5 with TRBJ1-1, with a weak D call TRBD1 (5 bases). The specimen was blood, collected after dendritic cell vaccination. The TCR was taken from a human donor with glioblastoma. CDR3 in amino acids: CASLDTPNTEAFF. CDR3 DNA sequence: TGTGCCAGTCTGGACACTCCGAACACTGAAGCTTTCTTT.